The clone carrying this TCR beta chain was observed a single time. Its matching antigen is unknown. All patients experienced relapse after autologous stem cell transplantation, and brentuximab vedotin exposure was variable. This sample was taken from a study of PD-1 blockade in classical Hodgkin lymphoma. Whole-study context: Every 2 weeks, patients had 3 mg/kg nivolumab intravenously. The study, taken as a whole, reports: CD4+ TCR diversity climbed significantly by C4D1, unlike CD8+ TCR diversity. Initiation of nivolumab under 1 year after ASCT led to exclusion of patients. Healthy donors were reported to have higher baseline TCR diversity than newly diagnosed patients.

The CDR3 totals 16 residues. Looked up from germline, CDR1 is LNHDA and CDR2 is SQIVND (reference sequence). V lost 7 bases and J lost 1; bases outside the gene matches: 5. Using immunoSEQ multiplex PCR, the repertoire was profiled, and TCRdb retains in-frame clones only, with some absent. The data contain about 110,000 clones, 80% to 90% of them seen just once; the ten biggest clones take up just under 20%. This TCR came from a human donor with classical Hodgkin lymphoma. This chain uses TRBV19 with TRBJ2-6; 9 bases line up with TRBD1. This specimen consisted of peripheral blood mononuclear cells (PBMCs), obtained before the second cycle of nivolumab. The DNA of the CDR3 is TGTGCCAGTACGGACAGGGGCGCTTCTGGGGCCAACGTCCTGACTTTC. Its protein product is CASTDRGASGANVLTF. Using reference TRBV19 and TRBJ2-6 for the parts outside the CDR3, the full variable domain is DGGITQSPKYLFRKEGQNVTLSCEQNLNHDAMYWYRQDPGQGLRLIYYSQIVNDFQKGDIAEGYSVSREKKESFPLTVTSAQKNPTAFYLCASTDRGASGANVLTFGAGSRLTVL.